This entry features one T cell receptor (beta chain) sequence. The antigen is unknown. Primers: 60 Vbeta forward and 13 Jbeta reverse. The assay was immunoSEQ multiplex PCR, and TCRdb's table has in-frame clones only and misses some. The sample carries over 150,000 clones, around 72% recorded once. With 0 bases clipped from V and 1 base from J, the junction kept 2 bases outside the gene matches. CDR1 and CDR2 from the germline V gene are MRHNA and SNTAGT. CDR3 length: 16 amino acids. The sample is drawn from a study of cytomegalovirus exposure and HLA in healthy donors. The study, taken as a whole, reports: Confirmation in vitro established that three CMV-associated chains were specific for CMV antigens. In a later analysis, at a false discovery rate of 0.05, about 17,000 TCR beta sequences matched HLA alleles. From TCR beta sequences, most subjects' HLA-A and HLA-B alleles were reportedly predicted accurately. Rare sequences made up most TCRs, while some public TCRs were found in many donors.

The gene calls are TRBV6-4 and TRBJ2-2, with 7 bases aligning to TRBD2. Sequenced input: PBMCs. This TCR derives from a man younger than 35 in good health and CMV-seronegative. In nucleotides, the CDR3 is TGTGCCAGCAGTGACTCAGGGACTAAGAACACCGGGGAGCTGTTTTTT. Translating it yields CASSDSGTKNTGELFF.